Listed here are 10 T cell receptor beta chains from one sample, sequenced in a study of monozygotic twins with inflammatory bowel disease. TCRdb reanalyzed the 5' RACE reads and collapses them to one entry per CDR3 protein, without DNA. The ten most abundant clones cover more than 2% of a sample with 400,000 to 500,000 distinct CDR3 sequences. The sequenced sample consisted of blood. The source is a human donor with ulcerative colitis or Crohn's disease, or a healthy co-twin of an affected twin (not recorded which).

The J gene is TRBJ2-3, the V gene TRBV30. Germline assignment: CDR1 GTSNPN and CDR2 SVGIG (reference sequence). This CDR3 is 16 amino acids long. CDR3 protein: CAWSPGWVMRTDTQYF. The variable domain in full, completed from reference TRBV30 and TRBJ2-3, reads SQTIHQWPATLVQPVGSPLSLECTVEGTSNPNLYWYRQAAGRGLQLLFYSVGIGQISSEVPQNLSASRPQDRQFILSSKKLLLSDSGFYLCAWSPGWVMRTDTQYFGPGTRLTVL.

The chain uses TRBV5-6 and TRBJ1-2; TCRdb lists TRBD1, though no DNA is available to test this call. The CDR3 loop spans 15 amino acids. Germline V gene lookup returns CDR1 SGHDT and CDR2 YYEEEE. The CDR3 here is CASSLIGQGSDGYTF.

The chain has TRBV7-8 and TRBJ1-2. This CDR3 is built from 12 residues. CDR1 is SGHVS and CDR2 is FQNEAQ in the germline V gene. This chain's CDR3 is CASSYFNYGYTF.

This rearrangement joins TRBV5-1 to TRBJ2-7; TCRdb calls TRBD1, which cannot be checked without DNA. CDR1 is SGHRS, CDR2 YFSETQ, per germline. CDR3 size: 15 residues. The CDR3 spells CASSLVGGRSDEQYF. Full variable domain (rest looked up from reference TRBV5-1 and TRBJ2-7): KAGVTQTPRYLIKTRGQQVTLSCSPISGHRSVSWYQQTPGQGLQFLFEYFSETQRNKGNFPGRFSGRQFSNSRSEMNVSTLELGDSALYLCASSLVGGRSDEQYFGPGTRLTVT.

This chain joins TRBV20-1 and TRBJ1-1; TCRdb's D call of TRBD1 is untestable without DNA. Germline CDR1 DFQATT, CDR2 SNEGSKA (reference sequence). This CDR3 contains 15 residues. The CDR3 loop reads CSARVDRLMNTEAFF.

The chain links TRBV7-9 to TRBJ2-3; TCRdb indicates TRBD1, and absent DNA this call remains unverified. This CDR3 has 17 residues. The germline gives CDR1 SEHNR, CDR2 FQNEAQ (reference sequence). The CDR3 sequence is CASSSRVTAGGTDTQYF. Full variable domain (outside the CDR3, taken from reference TRBV7-9 and TRBJ2-3): DTGVSQNPRHKITKRGQNVTFRCDPISEHNRLYWYRQTLGQGPEFLTYFQNEAQLEKSRLLSDRFSAERPKGSFSTLEIQRTEQGDSAMYLCASSSRVTAGGTDTQYFGPGTRLTVL.

The chain employs TRBV6-6 and TRBJ2-3; TCRdb names TRBD2, which stays unverified in the absence of DNA. CDR1 and CDR2 (germline): MNHNY, SVGAGI (reference sequence). This CDR3 is built from 14 residues. The CDR3 region is CASRSSGSTDTQYF.

The chain recombines TRBV5-6 with TRBJ2-7; the D call of TRBD2 rests on TCRdb alone, since no DNA is present to check it. The CDR3 has 14 amino acids. Germline V gives CDR1 SGHDT, CDR2 YYEEEE. The chain's CDR3 is CASSLWAGRDEQYF. The variable domain in full, completed from reference TRBV5-6 and TRBJ2-7, reads DAGVTQSPTHLIKTRGQQVTLRCSPKSGHDTVSWYQQALGQGPQFIFQYYEEEERQRGNFPDRFSGHQFPNYSSELNVNALLLGDSALYLCASSLWAGRDEQYFGPGTRLTVT.

The rearrangement links TRBV12-3 or TRBV12-4 to TRBJ1-1; TCRdb selects TRBD1, and the lack of DNA leaves this call unchecked. This CDR3 spans 13 amino acids. This CDR3 reads CASSRTGGTEAFF.

The chain recombines TRBV7-9 with TRBJ2-7; the TCRdb call, TRBD2, lacks DNA for checking. The CDR3 loop spans 13 amino acids. Germline-derived CDR1 and CDR2 are SEHNR and FQNEAQ (reference sequence). This CDR3 is CASSPGLFPEQYF.